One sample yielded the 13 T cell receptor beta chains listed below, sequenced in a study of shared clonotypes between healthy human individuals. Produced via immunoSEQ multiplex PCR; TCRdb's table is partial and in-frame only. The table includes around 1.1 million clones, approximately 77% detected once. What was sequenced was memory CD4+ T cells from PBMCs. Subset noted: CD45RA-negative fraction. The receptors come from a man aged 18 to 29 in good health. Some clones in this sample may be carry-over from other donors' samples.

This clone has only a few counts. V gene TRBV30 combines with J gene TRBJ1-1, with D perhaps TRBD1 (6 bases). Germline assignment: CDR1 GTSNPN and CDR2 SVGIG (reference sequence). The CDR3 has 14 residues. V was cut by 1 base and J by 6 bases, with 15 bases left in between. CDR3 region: CAWSGDKGNAEAFF. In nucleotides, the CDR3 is TGTGCCTGGAGTGGGGACAAGGGTAACGCTGAAGCTTTCTTT.

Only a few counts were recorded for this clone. The CDR3 here is CASRRGTEAFF. CDR3 nucleotides: TGTGCCAGCAGACGGGGGACTGAAGCTTTCTTT. The chain joins TRBV2 to TRBJ1-1; maybe TRBD1 (5 bases). Trimming shortened V by 6 bases and J by 5 bases, and 7 bases separated the two germline ends. Germline CDR1 and CDR2: SNHLY and FYNNEI. The CDR3 has 11 residues.

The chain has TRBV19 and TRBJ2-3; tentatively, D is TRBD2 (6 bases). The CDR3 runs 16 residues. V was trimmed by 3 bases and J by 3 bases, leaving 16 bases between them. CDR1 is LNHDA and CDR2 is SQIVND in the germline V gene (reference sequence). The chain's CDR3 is CASSIISGGGTDTQYF. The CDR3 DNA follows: TGTGCCAGTAGTATTATCTCGGGCGGAGGGACAGATACGCAGTATTTT.

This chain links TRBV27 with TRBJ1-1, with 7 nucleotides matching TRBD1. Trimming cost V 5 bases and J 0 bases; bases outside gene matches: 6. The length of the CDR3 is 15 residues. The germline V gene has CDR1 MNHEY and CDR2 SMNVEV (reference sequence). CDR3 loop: CASSDRDRMNTEAFF. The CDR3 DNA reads TGTGCCAGCAGTGACCGGGACAGAATGAACACTGAAGCTTTCTTT.

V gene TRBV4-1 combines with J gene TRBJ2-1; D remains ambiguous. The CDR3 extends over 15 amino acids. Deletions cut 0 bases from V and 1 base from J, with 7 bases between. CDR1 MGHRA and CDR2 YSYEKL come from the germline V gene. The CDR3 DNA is TGCGCCAGCAGCCAAGATCGGGTATCCTACAATGAGCAGTTCTTC. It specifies CASSQDRVSYNEQFF.

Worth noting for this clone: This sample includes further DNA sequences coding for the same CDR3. The CDR3 DNA reads as TGTGCCAGCAGACGACAGGGTGCGGAGACCCAGTACTTC. It is translated as CASRRQGAETQYF. The V gene is TRBV6-1, the J gene TRBJ2-5; the match to TRBD1 covers 7 bases. V lost 6 bases and J lost 5; bases outside the gene matches: 6. The germline gives CDR1 MNHNS, CDR2 SASEGT. This CDR3 has 13 amino acids.

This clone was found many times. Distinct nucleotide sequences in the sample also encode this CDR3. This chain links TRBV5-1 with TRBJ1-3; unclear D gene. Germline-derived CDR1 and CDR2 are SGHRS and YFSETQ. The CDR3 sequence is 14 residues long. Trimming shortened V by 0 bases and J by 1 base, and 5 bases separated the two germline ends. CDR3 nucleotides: TGCGCCAGCAGCTTGGGTGGATCTGGAAACACCATATATTTT. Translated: CASSLGGSGNTIYF.

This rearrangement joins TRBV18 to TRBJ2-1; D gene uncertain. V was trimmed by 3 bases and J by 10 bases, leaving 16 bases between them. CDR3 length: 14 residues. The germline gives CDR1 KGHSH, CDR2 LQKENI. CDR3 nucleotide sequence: TGTGCCAGCTCACCTGAGCTCTCTAACCCCGAGCAGTTCTTC. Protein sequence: CASSPELSNPEQFF.

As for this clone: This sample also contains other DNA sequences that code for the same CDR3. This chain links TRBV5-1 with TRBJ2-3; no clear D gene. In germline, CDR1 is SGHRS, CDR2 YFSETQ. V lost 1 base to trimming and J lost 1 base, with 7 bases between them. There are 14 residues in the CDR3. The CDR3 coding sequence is TGCGCCAGCAGCTTGTCCGGTCGCACAGATACGCAGTATTTT. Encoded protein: CASSLSGRTDTQYF. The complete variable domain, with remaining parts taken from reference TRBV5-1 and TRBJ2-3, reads KAGVTQTPRYLIKTRGQQVTLSCSPISGHRSVSWYQQTPGQGLQFLFEYFSETQRNKGNFPGRFSGRQFSNSRSEMNVSTLELGDSALYLCASSLSGRTDTQYFGPGTRLTVL.

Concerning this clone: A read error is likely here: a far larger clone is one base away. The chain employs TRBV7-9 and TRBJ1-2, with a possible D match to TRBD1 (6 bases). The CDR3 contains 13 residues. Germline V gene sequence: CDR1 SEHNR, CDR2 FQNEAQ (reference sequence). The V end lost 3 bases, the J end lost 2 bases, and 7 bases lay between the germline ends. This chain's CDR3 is CASSFTGNYGYTF. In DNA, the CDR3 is TGTGCCAGCAGCTTCACAGGGAACTATGGCTACACCTTC.

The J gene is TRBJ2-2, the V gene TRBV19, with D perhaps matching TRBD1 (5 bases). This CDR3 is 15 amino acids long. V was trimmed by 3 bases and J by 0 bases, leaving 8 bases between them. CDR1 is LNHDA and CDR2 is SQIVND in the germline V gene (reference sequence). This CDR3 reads CASSILGPNTGELFF. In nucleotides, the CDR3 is TGTGCCAGTAGTATTTTGGGGCCGAACACCGGGGAGCTGTTTTTT.

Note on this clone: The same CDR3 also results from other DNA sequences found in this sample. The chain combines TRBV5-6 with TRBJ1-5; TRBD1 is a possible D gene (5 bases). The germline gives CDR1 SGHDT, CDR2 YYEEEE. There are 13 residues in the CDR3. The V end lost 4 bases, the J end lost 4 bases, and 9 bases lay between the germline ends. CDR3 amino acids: CASSRDGNQPQHF. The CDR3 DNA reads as TGTGCCAGCAGCCGGGACGGGAATCAGCCCCAGCATTTT.

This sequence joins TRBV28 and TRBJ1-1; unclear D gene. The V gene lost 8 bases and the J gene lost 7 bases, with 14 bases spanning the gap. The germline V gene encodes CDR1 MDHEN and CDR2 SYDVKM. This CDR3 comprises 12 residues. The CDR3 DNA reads TGTGCCAGCCACCTCGGGGTGAGTGAAGCTTTCTTT. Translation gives CASHLGVSEAFF.